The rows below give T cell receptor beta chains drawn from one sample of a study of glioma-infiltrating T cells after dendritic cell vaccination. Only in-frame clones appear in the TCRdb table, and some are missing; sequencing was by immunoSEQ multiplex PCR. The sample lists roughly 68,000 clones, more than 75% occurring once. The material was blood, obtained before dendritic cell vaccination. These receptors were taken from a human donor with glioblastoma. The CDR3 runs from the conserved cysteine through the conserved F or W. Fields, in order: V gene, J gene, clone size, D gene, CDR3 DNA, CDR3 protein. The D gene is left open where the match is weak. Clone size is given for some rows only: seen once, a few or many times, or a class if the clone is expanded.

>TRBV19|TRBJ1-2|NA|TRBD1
TGTGCCAGTAGTATCGGGGACAGGACCTATGGCTACACCTTC
CASSIGDRTYGYTF
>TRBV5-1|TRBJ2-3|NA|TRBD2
TGCGCCAGCAGCTTGGGACTAGCATCAGATACGCAGTATTTT
CASSLGLASDTQYF
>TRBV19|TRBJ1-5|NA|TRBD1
TGTGCCAGTAGTACGGGACAGCGACTCGGGCGGCATTTT
CASSTGQRLGRHF
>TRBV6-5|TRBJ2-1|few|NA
TGTGCTAGCAGGGAGCACAATGAGCAGTTCTTC
CASREHNEQFF
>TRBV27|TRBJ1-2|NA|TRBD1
TGTGCCAGCAGTTTAAGGCAGGGGGCTTATGGCTACACCTTC
CASSLRQGAYGYTF
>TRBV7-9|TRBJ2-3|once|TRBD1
TGTGCCAGCATCCTTTTGGGACAGGGAACAGATACGCAGTATTTT
CASILLGQGTDTQYF
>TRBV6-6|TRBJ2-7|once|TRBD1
TGTGCCTGCTGGGGACAGGGGGCGTCCTACGAGCAGTACTTC
CACWGQGASYEQYF
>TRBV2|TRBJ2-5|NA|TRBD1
TGTGCCAGCACCGGGACAGACAAAGGGGAGACCCAGTACTTC
CASTGTDKGETQYF
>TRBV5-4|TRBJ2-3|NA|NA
TGTGCCAGCAGCTTGGTGGCCCGCACAGATACGCAGTATTTT
CASSLVARTDTQYF
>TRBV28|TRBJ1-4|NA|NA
TGTGCCAGCAGTTTATGGACAGTGCTTCTCGGTATTGTGGATGAAAAACTGTTTTTT
CASSLWTVLLGIVDEKLFF
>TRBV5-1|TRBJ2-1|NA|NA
TGCGCCAGCAGCTTTAACAGGGCTGAGGATGAGCAGTTCTTC
CASSFNRAEDEQFF
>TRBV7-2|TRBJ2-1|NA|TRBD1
TGTGCCAGCAGCTTAGAAGCAACAGGGGGCTACAATGAGCAGTTCTTC
CASSLEATGGYNEQFF
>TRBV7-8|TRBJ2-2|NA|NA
TGTGCCAGCAGCTTCGAGGCCCCGGGGGAGACCGGGGAGCTGTTTTTT
CASSFEAPGETGELFF
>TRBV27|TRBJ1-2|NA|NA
TGTGCCAGCAGTTTAGGGCGGGACGGTGCCTATGGCTACACCTTC
CASSLGRDGAYGYTF
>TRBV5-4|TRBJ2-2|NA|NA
TGTGCCAGCAGCTCCCCTCGTGCGGGGGCGGACACCGGGGAGCTGTTTTTT
CASSSPRAGADTGELFF
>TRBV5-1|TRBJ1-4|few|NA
TGCGCCAGCAGCTCCCAGGGTGGCAATGAAAAACTGTTTTTT
CASSSQGGNEKLFF
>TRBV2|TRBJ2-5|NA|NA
TGTGCCAGCAGTGGCATTTTAGTGTCTAGGTTCTTAGGGACCCAGTACTTC
CASSGILVSRFLGTQYF
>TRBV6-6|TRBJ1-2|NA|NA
TGTGCCAGCACCACAGGGCCACTCTACTATGGCTACACCTTC
CASTTGPLYYGYTF
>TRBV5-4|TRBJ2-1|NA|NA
TGTGCCAGCAGGGCTCAGTTCCATGAGCAGTTCTTC
CASRAQFHEQFF
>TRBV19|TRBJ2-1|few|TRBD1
TGTGCCAGTAGTTCCGACGGGACAGGGGGCTACAATGAGCAGTTCTTC
CASSSDGTGGYNEQFF
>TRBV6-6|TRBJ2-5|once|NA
TGTGCCAGCAGTGGACTCGTAGGGAGGGAGACCCAGTACTTC
CASSGLVGRETQYF
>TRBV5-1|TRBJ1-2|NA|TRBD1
TGCGCCAGCAGCGGGACAGGAACCTCCTATGGCTACACCTTC
CASSGTGTSYGYTF
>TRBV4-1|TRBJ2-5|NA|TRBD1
TGCGCCAGCAGCCAAAACAGGGGGGCGCAGACCCAGTACTTC
CASSQNRGAQTQYF
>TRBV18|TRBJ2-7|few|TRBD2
TGTGCCAGCTCGCTTAGCGGGGGGGCGACCTACGAGCAGTACTTC
CASSLSGGATYEQYF
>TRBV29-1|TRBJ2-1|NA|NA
TGCAGCGTTGAAGGGCAGGAGGGTCAGTTCTACAATGAGCAGTTCTTC
CSVEGQEGQFYNEQFF
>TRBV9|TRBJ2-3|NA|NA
TGTGCCAGCAGCGTAGGTACGGGGGCAGATACGCAGTATTTT
CASSVGTGADTQYF
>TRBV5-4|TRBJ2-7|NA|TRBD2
TGTGCCAGCCTCGATGGGCCTAGCGGGGGTGCCGAGCAGTACTTC
CASLDGPSGGAEQYF
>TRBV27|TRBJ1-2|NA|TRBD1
TGTGCCAGCAGTTTTTGGGGACAGGGCTACACCTTC
CASSFWGQGYTF
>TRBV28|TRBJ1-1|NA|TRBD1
TGTGCCAGCAGACCTGCTCCGACAGGGTACACTGAAGCTTTCTTT
CASRPAPTGYTEAFF
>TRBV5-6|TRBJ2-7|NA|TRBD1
TGTGCCAGCAGCTTCAGGACAGGGTTCAACGAGCAGTACTTC
CASSFRTGFNEQYF
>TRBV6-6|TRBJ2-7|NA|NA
TGTGCCAGCAGCCCCCGGGGACACACCTTCTACGAGCAGTACTTC
CASSPRGHTFYEQYF
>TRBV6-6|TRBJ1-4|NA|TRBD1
TGTGCCAGCAGTTTACCGGGACAGGGTGACGAAAAACTGTTTTTT
CASSLPGQGDEKLFF
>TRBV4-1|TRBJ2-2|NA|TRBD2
TGCGCCAGCAGCCAAGGTCCGGGGGGGACTAACACCGGGGAGCTGTTTTTT
CASSQGPGGTNTGELFF
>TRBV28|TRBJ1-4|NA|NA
TGTGCCAGCAGTTTAGGGAGGGGGGAAAAACTGTTTTTT
CASSLGRGEKLFF
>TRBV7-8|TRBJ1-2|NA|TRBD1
TGTGCCAGCAGCTTAGCTGCTCAGGGGGGCCCTAACTATGGCTACACCTTC
CASSLAAQGGPNYGYTF
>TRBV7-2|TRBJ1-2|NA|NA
TGTGCCAGCAGCCCCGGGCGGACACCCTATGGCTACACCTTC
CASSPGRTPYGYTF
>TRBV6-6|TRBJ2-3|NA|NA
TGTGCCAGCAGCCTACAGGGTCCAACTAGCACAGATACGCAGTATTTT
CASSLQGPTSTDTQYF
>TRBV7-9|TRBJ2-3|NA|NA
TGTGCCAGCAGCCGGGACACAAGCACAGATACGCAGTATTTT
CASSRDTSTDTQYF
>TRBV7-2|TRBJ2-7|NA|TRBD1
TGTGCCAGCAGCTTACGACAGGGGTTAATCTCCGAGCAGTACTTC
CASSLRQGLISEQYF
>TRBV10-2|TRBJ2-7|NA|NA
TGCGCCAGCAGGGGGGGGGCCACAGGCTACGAGCAGTACTTC
CASRGGATGYEQYF
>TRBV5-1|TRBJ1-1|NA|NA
TGCGCCAGCAGCCCGAACGCCGGGACATCGAACACTGAAGCTTTCTTT
CASSPNAGTSNTEAFF
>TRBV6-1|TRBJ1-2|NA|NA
TGTGCCAGCAGGCCCCCCCAGATTAACTATGGCTACACCTTC
CASRPPQINYGYTF
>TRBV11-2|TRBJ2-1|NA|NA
TGTGCCAGCAGCTTAGATCGCGACAATGAGCAGTTCTTC
CASSLDRDNEQFF
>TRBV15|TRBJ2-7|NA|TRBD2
TGTGCCACCAGCCAAACTAGCGGGGGGGCAAGCGAGCAGTACTTC
CATSQTSGGASEQYF
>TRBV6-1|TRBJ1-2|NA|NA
TGTGCCAGCAGTGAAACTCAAGCAGGTGGCTACACCTTC
CASSETQAGGYTF
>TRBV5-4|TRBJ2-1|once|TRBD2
TGTGCCAGCAGCTTGTCGGGGGGTACCTCCTACAATGAGCAGTTCTTC
CASSLSGGTSYNEQFF
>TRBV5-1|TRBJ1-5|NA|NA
TGCGCCAGCAGCTTGGCCTCGGGGTCCAATCAGCCCCAGCATTTT
CASSLASGSNQPQHF
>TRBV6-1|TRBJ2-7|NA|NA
TGTGCCAGCAGTGAATGGTTCGGTAGAGGGGGCGAGCAGTACTTC
CASSEWFGRGGEQYF
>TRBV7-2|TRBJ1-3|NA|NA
TGTGCCAGCAGCTTATCGGTGCGGGAGGGAAACACCATATATTTT
CASSLSVREGNTIYF
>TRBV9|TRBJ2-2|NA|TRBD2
TGTGCCAGCAGCCTATCTCTCTCTTCGGGACTAGCGGGGGGGCGCACCGGGGAGCTGTTTTTT
CASSLSLSSGLAGGRTGELFF
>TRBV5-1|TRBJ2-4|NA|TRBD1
TGCGCCAGCAGCTCGGGACAGGGTGTCGACATTCAGTACTTC
CASSSGQGVDIQYF
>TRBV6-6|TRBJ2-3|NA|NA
TGTGCCAGCAGCCCCACAGGACCTAGCACAGATACGCAGTATTTT
CASSPTGPSTDTQYF
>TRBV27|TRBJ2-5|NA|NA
TGTGCCAGCAGTTTGGGCAGCCAAGAGACCCAGTACTTC
CASSLGSQETQYF